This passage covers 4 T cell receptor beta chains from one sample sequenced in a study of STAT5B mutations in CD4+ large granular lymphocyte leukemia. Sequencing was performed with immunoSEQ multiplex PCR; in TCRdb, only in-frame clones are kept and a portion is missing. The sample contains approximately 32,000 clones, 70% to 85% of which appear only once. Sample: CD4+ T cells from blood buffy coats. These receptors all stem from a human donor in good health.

The CDR3 region has the DNA TGTGCCAGCACTCAGGACAGCAATCAGCCCCAGCATTTT. Its translation: CASTQDSNQPQHF. The chain is built from TRBV2 and TRBJ1-5; no reliable D call. Germline V gene sequence: CDR1 SNHLY, CDR2 FYNNEI. Trimming removed 7 bases at V and 1 base at J, with 8 bases between. The CDR3 covers 13 residues.

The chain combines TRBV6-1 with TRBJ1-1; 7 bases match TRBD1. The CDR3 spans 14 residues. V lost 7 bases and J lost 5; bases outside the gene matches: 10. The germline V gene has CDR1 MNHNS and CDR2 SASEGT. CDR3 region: CASTTDRAVTEAFF. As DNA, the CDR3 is TGTGCCAGCACCACTGACAGGGCTGTTACTGAAGCTTTCTTT.

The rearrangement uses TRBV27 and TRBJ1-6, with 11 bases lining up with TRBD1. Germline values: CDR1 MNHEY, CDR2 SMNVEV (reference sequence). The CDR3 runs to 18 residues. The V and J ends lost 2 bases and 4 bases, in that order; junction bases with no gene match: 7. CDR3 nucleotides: TGTGCCAGCAGTTTAGGGTCGGGACAGGGGGGGTATAATTCACCCCTCCACTTT. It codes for CASSLGSGQGGYNSPLHF.

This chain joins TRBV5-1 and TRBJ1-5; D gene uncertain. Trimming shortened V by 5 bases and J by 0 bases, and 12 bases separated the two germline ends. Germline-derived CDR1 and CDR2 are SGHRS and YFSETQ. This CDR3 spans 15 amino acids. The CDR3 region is CASRGGEASNQPQHF. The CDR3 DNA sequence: TGCGCCAGCAGGGGCGGGGAGGCTAGCAATCAGCCCCAGCATTTT.